A selection of T cell receptor beta chains follows, all from one sample in a study of T cells in Graves' hyperthyroidism and ophthalmopathy. MiXCR, run by TCRdb on the multiplex PCR reads, gives a single entry per CDR3 protein. The sample consists of about 580,000 distinct CDR3 sequences, about 15% of them appearing once. Sample: blood. All receptors come from a woman under 40 with Graves' hyperthyroidism that later progressed to Graves' ophthalmopathy. CDR3s include the opening cysteine and the closing phenylalanine or tryptophan. A D gene is named only where the DNA matches it firmly. Clone size, where shown, is once, few, many, or a class for clones that have expanded.

J gene | CDR3 length | clone size | V gene | D gene | CDR3 DNA | CDR3 protein
TRBJ2-1 | 15 | . | TRBV28 | TRBD2 | TGTGCCAGCAACCTCGGGACTAGCGGGAGTAATGAGCAGTTCTTC | CASNLGTSGSNEQFF
TRBJ2-7 | 11 | many | TRBV2 | . | TGTGCCAGCGCGTTTATAAGCGAGCAGTACTTC | CASAFISEQYF
TRBJ1-6 | 12 | many | TRBV27 | . | TGTGCCAGCAGTCGACAGGATTCACCCCTCCACTTT | CASSRQDSPLHF
TRBJ1-5 | 17 | many | TRBV6-1 | . | TGTGCCAGCATTCCGAGCCGGGACGGCCAAAGCAATCAGCCCCAGCATTTT | CASIPSRDGQSNQPQHF
TRBJ2-1 | 13 | few | TRBV19 | . | TGTGCCAGTAGTATGTTGGGGCAAGGTGAGCAGTTCTTC | CASSMLGQGEQFF
TRBJ2-2 | 16 | . | TRBV27 | . | TGTGCCAGCAGTATACAGGGAAAAGCGAACACCGGGGAGCTGTTTTTT | CASSIQGKANTGELFF
TRBJ2-7 | 14 | few | TRBV4-1 | . | TGCGCCAGCAGCGAGGACAGTATAGACTACGAGCAGTACTTC | CASSEDSIDYEQYF
TRBJ2-7 | 14 | many | TRBV9 | TRBD2 | TGTGCCAGCAGCGTAGAAGGGACTAGCAATTGGCAGTACTTC | CASSVEGTSNWQYF
TRBJ2-3 | 15 | . | TRBV7-2 | . | TGTGCCAGCAGCTTAAATGGTGGGGGCACAGATACGCAGTATTTT | CASSLNGGGTDTQYF
TRBJ2-1 | 17 | . | TRBV7-3 | . | TGTGCCAGCAGCCTTGCGTTGGGTAGCTTGAACTACAATGAGCAGTTCTTC | CASSLALGSLNYNEQFF
TRBJ2-1 | 13 | . | TRBV19 | . | TGTGCCAGTAGTAACTACGAGGGCAATGAGCAGTTCTTC | CASSNYEGNEQFF
TRBJ1-1 | 14 | many | TRBV5-4 | TRBD1 | TGTGCCAGCAGCCACGGACAGGGTGGGACTGAAGCTTTCTTT | CASSHGQGGTEAFF
TRBJ2-6 | 16 | many | TRBV30 | TRBD1 | TGTGCCTGGAGTGGGACAGGGGCAACTGGGGCCAACGTCCTGACTTTC | CAWSGTGATGANVLTF
TRBJ2-1 | 15 | many | TRBV9 | TRBD2 | TGTGCCAGCAGCGTAGGCGGGAGTGGACTGAATGAGCAGTTCTTC | CASSVGGSGLNEQFF